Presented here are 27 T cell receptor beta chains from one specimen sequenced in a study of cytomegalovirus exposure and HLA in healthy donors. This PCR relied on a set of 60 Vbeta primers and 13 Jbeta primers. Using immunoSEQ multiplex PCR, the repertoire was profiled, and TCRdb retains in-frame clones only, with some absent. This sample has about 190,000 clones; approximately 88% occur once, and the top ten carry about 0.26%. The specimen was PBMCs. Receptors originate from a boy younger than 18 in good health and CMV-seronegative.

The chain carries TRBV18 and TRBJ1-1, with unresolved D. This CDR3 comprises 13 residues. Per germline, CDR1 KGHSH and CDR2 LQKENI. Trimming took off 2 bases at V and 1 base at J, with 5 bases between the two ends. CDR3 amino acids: CASSPGGNTEAFF. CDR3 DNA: TGTGCCAGCTCACCAGGAGGGAACACTGAAGCTTTCTTT. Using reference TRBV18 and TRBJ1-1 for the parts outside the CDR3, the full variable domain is NAGVMQNPRHLVRRRGQEARLRCSPMKGHSHVYWYRQLPEEGLKFMVYLQKENIIDESGMPKERFSAEFPKEGPSILRIQQVVRGDSAAYFCASSPGGNTEAFFGQGTRLTVV.

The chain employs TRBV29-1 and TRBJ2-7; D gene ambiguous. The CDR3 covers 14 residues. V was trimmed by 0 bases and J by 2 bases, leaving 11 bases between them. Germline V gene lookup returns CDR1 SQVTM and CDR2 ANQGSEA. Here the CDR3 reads CSVEDFHSPYEQYF. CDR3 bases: TGCAGCGTTGAAGATTTCCACAGTCCCTACGAGCAGTACTTC.

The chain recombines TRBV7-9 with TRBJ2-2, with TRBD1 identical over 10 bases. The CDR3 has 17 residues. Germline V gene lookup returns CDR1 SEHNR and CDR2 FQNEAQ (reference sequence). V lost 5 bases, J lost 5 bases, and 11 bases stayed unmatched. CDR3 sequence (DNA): TGTGCCAGCAGCGCAAACCGGGACAGGGGAGGAACCGGGGAGCTGTTTTTT. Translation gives CASSANRDRGGTGELFF.

CDR3 residues: CASSLNPRGDTEAFF. The CDR3 coding sequence is TGCGCCAGCAGCTTGAACCCCAGGGGTGACACTGAAGCTTTCTTT. The genes are TRBV5-1 and TRBJ1-1; D possibly corresponds to TRBD1 (6 bases). Trimming pared 1 base from V and 3 bases from J, leaving 13 bases between. Germline V gene data show CDR1 as SGHRS and CDR2 as YFSETQ. The CDR3 totals 15 residues.

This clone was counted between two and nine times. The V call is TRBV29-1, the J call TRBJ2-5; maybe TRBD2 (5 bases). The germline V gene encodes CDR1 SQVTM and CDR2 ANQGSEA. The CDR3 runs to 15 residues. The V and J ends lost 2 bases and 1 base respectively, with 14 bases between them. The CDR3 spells CSVEWSGMRQETQYF. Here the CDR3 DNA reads TGCAGCGTTGAATGGTCCGGGATGCGCCAAGAGACCCAGTACTTC.

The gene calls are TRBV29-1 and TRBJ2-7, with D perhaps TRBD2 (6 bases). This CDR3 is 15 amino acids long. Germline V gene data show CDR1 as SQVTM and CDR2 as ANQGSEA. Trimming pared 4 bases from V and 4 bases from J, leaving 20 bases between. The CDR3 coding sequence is TGCAGCGTTGCACTGGGACGCACTAGCACATACGAGCAGTACTTC. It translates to CSVALGRTSTYEQYF.

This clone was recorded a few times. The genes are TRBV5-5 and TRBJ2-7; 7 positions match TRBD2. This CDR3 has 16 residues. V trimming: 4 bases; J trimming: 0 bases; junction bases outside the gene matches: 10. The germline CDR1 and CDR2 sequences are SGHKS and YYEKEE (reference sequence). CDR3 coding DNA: TGTGCCAGCAGCCTCCGGGGAGGGACCGGCTCCTACGAGCAGTACTTC. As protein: CASSLRGGTGSYEQYF. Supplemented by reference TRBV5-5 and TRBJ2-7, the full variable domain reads DAGVTQSPTHLIKTRGQQVTLRCSPISGHKSVSWYQQVLGQGPQFIFQYYEKEERGRGNFPDRFSARQFPNYSSELNVNALLLGDSALYLCASSLRGGTGSYEQYFGPGTRLTVT.

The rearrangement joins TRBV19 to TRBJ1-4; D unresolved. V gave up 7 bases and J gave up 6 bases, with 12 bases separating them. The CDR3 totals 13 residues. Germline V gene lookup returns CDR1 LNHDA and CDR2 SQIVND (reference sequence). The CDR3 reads CASTFPLHEKLFF. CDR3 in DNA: TGTGCCAGTACCTTTCCCCTCCATGAAAAACTGTTTTTT.

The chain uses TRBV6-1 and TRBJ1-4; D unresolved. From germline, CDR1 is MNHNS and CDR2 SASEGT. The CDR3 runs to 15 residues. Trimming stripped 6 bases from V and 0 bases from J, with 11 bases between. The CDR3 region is CASRTSLATNEKLFF. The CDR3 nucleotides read TGTGCCAGCAGAACCAGTCTGGCAACTAATGAAAAACTGTTTTTT.

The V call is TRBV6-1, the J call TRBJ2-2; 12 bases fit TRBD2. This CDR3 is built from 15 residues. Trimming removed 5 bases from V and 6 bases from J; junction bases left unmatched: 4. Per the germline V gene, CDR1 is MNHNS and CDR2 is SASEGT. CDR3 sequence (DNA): TGTGCCAGCAGTTCGACTAGCGGGAGTGCCGGGGAGCTGTTTTTT. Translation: CASSSTSGSAGELFF.

CDR3 residues: CSVEGREFEAFF. In DNA, the CDR3 is TGCAGCGTTGAGGGCAGGGAATTTGAAGCTTTCTTT. This chain uses TRBV29-1 with TRBJ1-1; a weak D match, TRBD1 (5 bases). The CDR3 loop spans 12 amino acids. Per the germline V gene, CDR1 is SQVTM and CDR2 is ANQGSEA. Trimming stripped 3 bases from V and 7 bases from J, with 12 bases between. The full variable domain, in which reference TRBV29-1 and TRBJ1-1 provide the parts outside the CDR3, is SAVISQKPSRDICQRGTSLTIQCQVDSQVTMMFWYRQQPGQSLTLIATANQGSEATYESGFVIDKFPISRPNLTFSTLTVSNMSPEDSSIYLCSVEGREFEAFFGQGTRLTVV.

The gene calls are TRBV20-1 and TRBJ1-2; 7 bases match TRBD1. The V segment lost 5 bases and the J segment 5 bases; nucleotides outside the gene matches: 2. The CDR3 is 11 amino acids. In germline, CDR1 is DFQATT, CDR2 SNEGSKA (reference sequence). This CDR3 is CSALTGYGYTF. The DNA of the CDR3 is TGCAGTGCTCTGACAGGGTATGGCTACACCTTC.

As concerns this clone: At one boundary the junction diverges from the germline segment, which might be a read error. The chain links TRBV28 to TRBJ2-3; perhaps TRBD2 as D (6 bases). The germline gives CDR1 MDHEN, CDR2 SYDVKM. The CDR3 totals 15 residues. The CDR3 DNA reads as TGTGCCGGCAGTGTCAGGACGGGAGGCACAGATACGCAGTATTTT. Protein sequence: CAGSVRTGGTDTQYF.

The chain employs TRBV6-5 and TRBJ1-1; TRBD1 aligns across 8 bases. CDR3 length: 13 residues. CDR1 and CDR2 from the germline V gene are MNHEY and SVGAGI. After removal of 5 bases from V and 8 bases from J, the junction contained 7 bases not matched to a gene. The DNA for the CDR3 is TGTGCCAGCAGTACCCCTCGACAGGGGGAAGCTTTCTTT. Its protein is CASSTPRQGEAFF.

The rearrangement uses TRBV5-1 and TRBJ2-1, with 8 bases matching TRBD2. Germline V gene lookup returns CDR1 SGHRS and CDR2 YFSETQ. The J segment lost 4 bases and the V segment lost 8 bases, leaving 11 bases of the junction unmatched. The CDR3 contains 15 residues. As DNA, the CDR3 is TGCGCCAGTGCCGTTACTAGCGGCCCTTACAATGAGCAGTTCTTC. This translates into CASAVTSGPYNEQFF.

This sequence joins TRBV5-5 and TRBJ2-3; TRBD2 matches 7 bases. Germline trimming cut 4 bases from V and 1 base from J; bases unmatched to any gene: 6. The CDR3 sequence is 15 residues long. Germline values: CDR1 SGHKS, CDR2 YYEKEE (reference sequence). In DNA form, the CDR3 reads TGTGCCAGCAGCAAAAGCGGGGTCCGCACAGATACGCAGTATTTT. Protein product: CASSKSGVRTDTQYF.

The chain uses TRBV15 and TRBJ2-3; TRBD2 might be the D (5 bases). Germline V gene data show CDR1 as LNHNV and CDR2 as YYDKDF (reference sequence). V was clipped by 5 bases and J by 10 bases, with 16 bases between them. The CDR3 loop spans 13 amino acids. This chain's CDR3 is CATSGPRQAAQYF. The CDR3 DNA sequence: TGTGCCACCAGCGGGCCGCGTCAAGCGGCGCAGTATTTT.

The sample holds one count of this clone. DNA for the CDR3: TGTGCCAGCAGCCTAGCGAGGTCCTACGAGCAGTACTTC. Translation: CASSLARSYEQYF. This chain links TRBV11-2 with TRBJ2-7; a possible D gene is TRBD2 (6 bases). From germline, CDR1 is SGHAT and CDR2 FQNNGV. With 5 bases removed from V and 1 base from J, the gap between germline ends came to 9 bases. The CDR3 contains 13 residues.

CDR3 DNA sequence: TGTGCCAGCAGCTTAAGGGGCTCCCCCCGGAACACTGAAGCTTTCTTT. As protein: CASSLRGSPRNTEAFF. The chain employs TRBV13 and TRBJ1-1; D is possibly TRBD1 (5 bases). The V end was cut by 2 bases, the J end by 1 base, with 14 bases between. Germline values: CDR1 PRHDT, CDR2 FYEKMQ (reference sequence). This CDR3 region has 16 residues.

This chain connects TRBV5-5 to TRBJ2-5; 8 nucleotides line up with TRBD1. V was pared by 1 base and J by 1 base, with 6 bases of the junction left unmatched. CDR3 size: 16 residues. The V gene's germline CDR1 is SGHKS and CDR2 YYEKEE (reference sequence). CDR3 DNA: TGTGCCAGCAGCTTGAAGAGGACAGGGATCCAAGAGACCCAGTACTTC. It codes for CASSLKRTGIQETQYF.

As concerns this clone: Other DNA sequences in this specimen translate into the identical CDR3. The CDR3 here is CASRGQGFHEQYF. The DNA of the CDR3 is TGTGCCAGTAGAGGGCAGGGGTTCCACGAGCAGTACTTC. The chain uses TRBV28 and TRBJ2-7; D is possibly TRBD1 (6 bases). The CDR3 sequence is 13 residues long. V lost 9 bases and J lost 5, with 17 bases in between. From germline, CDR1 is MDHEN and CDR2 SYDVKM.

CDR3 DNA: TGTGCCAGCAGTTCACTAGCGGGGGCCTACAATGAGCAGTTCTTC. Encoded protein: CASSSLAGAYNEQFF. The chain is built from TRBV7-6 and TRBJ2-1, with 11 bases aligning to TRBD2. This CDR3 is built from 15 residues. J was trimmed by 2 bases and V by 6 bases; bases with no gene match: 3. Germline-derived CDR1 and CDR2 are SGHVS and FNYEAQ.

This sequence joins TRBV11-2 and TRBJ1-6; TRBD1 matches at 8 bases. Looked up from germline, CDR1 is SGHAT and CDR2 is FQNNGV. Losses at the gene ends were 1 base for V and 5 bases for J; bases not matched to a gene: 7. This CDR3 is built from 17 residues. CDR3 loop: CASSLGEDRVDNSPLHF. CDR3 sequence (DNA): TGTGCCAGCAGCTTAGGAGAGGACAGGGTCGATAATTCACCCCTCCACTTT.

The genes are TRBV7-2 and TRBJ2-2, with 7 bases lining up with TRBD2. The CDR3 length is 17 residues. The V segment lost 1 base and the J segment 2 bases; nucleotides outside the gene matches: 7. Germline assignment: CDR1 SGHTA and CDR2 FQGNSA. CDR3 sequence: CASSLDVAGENTGELFF. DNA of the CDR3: TGTGCCAGCAGCTTAGATGTTGCGGGGGAAAACACCGGGGAGCTGTTTTTT. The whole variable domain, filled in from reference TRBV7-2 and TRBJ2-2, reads GAGVSQSPSNKVTEKGKDVELRCDPISGHTALYWYRQSLGQGLEFLIYFQGNSAPDKSGLPSDRFSAERTGGSVSTLTIQRTQQEDSAVYLCASSLDVAGENTGELFFGEGSRLTVL.

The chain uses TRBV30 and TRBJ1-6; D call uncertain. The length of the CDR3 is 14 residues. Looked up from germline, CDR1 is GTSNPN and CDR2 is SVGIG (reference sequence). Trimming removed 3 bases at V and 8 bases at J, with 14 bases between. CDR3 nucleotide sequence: TGTGCCTGGAGGAAGACCGGGGAGTATTCACCCCTCCACTTT. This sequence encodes CAWRKTGEYSPLHF.

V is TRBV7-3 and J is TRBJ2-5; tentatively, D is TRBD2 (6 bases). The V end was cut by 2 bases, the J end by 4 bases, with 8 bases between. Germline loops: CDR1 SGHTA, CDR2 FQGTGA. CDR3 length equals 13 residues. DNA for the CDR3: TGTGCCAGCAGCTTAGAACTAGCAGAGACCCAGTACTTC. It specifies CASSLELAETQYF. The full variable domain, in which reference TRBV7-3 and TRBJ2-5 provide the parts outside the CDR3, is GAGVSQTPSNKVTEKGKYVELRCDPISGHTALYWYRQSLGQGPEFLIYFQGTGAADDSGLPNDRFFAVRPEGSVSTLKIQRTERGDSAVYLCASSLELAETQYFGPGTRLLVL.

As DNA, the CDR3 is TGTGCCAGCAGCAATACAGGGTCGGAAAACACCATATATTTT. It codes for CASSNTGSENTIYF. The gene calls are TRBV7-6 and TRBJ1-3; a weak D match, TRBD1 (6 bases). The V end lost 5 bases, the J end lost 6 bases, and 14 bases lay between the germline ends. This CDR3 has 14 amino acids. From germline, CDR1 is SGHVS and CDR2 FNYEAQ.